Below, one TCR beta chain is given with its context. This receptor's antigen is unknown. No per-base quality is available; no much larger clone lies one base away. The sample originates from a study of blood T cell repertoires in COVID-19 (dated by TCRdb to between 2020 and 2021). Regarding the complete study: Collaborator samples came from the United States, Italy and Spain and covered acute and convalescent phases of COVID-19. Subjects who had been exposed to COVID-19, were actively infected with it, or had recovered from it provided the deeply sampled blood TCRbeta repertoires that made up the dataset. Samples were obtained from the ongoing ImmuneRACE study (first 160 participants) and from 1,000 to 1,500 subjects provided by 6 global collaborators. Sample metadata almost always included a de-identified subject ID, COVID-19 status, age in years and sex. The material from the prospective study consisted of cDNA or gDNA derived from T cells, B-cell-depleted T cells, or PBMCs. Where HLA class I and class II types were available, the types were taken from metadata supplied by the sample provider, not from assay-based typing. A freely available public database, intended as a resource for researchers studying the immune response to SARS-CoV-2, is where the repertoires were released.

The full study reports these points: How much clinical and demographic metadata was included differed by source and by participant, and the metadata was provided uncurated.

The junction carries 13 bases between V and J, which are trimmed by 6 bases and 5 bases respectively. The germline V gene encodes CDR1 MNHEY and CDR2 SVGAGI. From cysteine to phenylalanine, the CDR3 is 14 amino acids long. The kept DNA is CDR3 alone, 42 bases in frame from the first base. The collaborating institutions used their own protocols to collect whole blood in K2EDTA tubes. Collaborator samples were shipped for TCRbeta analysis as frozen whole blood, isolated PBMCs, or DNA extracted from either sample type. TCRbeta CDR3 regions were amplified from genomic DNA using the immunoSEQ Assay, a bias-controlled multiplex PCR. As for the authors' bioinformatics: Nucleated cell counts per sample were estimated from amplification of reference gene primers within the assay. To quantify the absolute abundance of each unique TCRbeta CDR3 rearrangement, sequence reads were collapsed and filtered. For each sample, productive Simpson clonality was calculated as the square root of Simpson's diversity index over productive rearrangements. TCRdb obtained this table from immuneACCESS and retained in-frame rearrangements with V and J assigned. These tables miss some clones; where compared with another copy, unresolved V genes account for less than half of the shortfall, and the remainder is unexplained. V and J calls and clone size are copied from that table; D and trimming were computed from the DNA. Within this sample are tens of thousands of clones, with about 96% of them counted one time only. The top ten hold about 4.1% of the sample.

The chain joins TRBV6-5 to TRBJ2-2; the best D guess is TRBD1, with 5 bases matching. Material: peripheral blood. This clonotype was sampled from a human donor with active COVID-19. The donor label of this sample is uncertain. The CDR3 reads CASRSLGLTGELFF. The DNA reads as follows: TGTGCCAGCAGGTCGTTGGGGCTAACCGGGGAGCTGTTTTTT.